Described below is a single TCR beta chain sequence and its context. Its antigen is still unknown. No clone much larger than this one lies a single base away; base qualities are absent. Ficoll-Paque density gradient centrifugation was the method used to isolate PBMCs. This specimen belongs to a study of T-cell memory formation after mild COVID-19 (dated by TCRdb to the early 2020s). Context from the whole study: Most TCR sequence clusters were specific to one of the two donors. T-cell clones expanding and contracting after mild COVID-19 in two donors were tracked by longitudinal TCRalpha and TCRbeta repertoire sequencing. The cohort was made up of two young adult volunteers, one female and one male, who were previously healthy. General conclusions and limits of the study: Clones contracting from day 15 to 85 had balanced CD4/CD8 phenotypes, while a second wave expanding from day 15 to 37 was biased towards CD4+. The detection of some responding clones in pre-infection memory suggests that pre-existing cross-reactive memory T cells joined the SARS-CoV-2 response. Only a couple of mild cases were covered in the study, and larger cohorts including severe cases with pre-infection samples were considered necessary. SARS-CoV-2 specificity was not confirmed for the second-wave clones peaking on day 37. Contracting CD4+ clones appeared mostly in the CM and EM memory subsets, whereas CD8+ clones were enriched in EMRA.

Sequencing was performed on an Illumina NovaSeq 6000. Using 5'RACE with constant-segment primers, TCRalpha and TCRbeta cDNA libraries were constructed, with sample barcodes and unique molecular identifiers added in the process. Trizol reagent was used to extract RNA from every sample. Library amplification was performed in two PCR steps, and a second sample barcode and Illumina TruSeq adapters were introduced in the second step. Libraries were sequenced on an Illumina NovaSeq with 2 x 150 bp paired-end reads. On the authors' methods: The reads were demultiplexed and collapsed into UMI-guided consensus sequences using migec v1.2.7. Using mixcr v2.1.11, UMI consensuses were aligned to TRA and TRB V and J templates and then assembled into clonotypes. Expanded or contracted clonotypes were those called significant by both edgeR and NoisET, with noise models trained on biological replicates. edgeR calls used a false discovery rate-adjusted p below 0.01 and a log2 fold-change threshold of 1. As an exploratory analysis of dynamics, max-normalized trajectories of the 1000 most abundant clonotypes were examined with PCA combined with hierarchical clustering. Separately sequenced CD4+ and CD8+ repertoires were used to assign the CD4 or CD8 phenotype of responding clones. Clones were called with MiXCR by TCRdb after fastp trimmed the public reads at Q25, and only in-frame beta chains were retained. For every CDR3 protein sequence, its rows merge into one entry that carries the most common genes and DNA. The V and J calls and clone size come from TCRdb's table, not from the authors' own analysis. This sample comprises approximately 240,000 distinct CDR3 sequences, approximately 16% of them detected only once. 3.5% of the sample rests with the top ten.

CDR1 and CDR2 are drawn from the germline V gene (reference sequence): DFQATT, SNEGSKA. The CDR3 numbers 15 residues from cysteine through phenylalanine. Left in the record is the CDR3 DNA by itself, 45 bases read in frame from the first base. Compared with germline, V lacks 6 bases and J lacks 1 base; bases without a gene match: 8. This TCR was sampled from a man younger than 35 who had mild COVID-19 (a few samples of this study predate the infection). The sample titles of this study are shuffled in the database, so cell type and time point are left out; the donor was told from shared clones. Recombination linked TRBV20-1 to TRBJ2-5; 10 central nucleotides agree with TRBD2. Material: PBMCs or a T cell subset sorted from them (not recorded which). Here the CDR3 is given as CSAQDSGGRQETQYF. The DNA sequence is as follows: TGCAGTGCGCAAGATAGCGGGGGGCGCCAAGAGACCCAGTACTTC.